This T cell receptor beta chain was documented in a study of blood T cell repertoires in COVID-19. Study-wide context: Whether acute or convalescent, the COVID-19 samples came from the United States, Italy and Spain. Nucleic acid was either cDNA or gDNA, and it came from T cells, B-cell-depleted T cells, or PBMCs.

The protocol was immunoSEQ multiplex PCR, while the TCRdb copy is restricted to in-frame clones and leaves out a portion. The profile shows more than 85,000 clones, about 90% of them singletons. The Seattle site enrolled patients during active infection and followed them longitudinally. Trimming cost V 6 bases and J 4 bases; bases outside gene matches: 6. There are 14 residues in the CDR3. In germline, CDR1 is MRHNA, CDR2 SNTAGT. The sequencing input was peripheral blood. The TCR originated in a human donor with COVID-19, enrolled during active disease. The donor label of this sample is uncertain. The chain couples TRBV6-4 to TRBJ1-2; the match to TRBD1 covers 9 bases. The CDR3 loop reads CASRATGGTYGYTF. DNA of the CDR3: TGTGCCAGCAGAGCGACAGGGGGAACCTATGGCTACACCTTC.